This T cell receptor (beta chain) was sequenced during a study of blood T cell repertoires in COVID-19. Assignments of participants to cohorts depended upon their own reported clinical history. V was pared by 3 bases and J by 9 bases, with 14 bases between. The germline gives CDR1 MDHEN, CDR2 SYDVKM. This CDR3 region has 13 residues. Clones were sequenced by immunoSEQ multiplex PCR, and TCRdb holds only the in-frame ones, with some missing. Here the sample spans about 440,000 clones, roughly nine tenths being singletons. Sequenced: PBMCs or T cells enriched from blood (not recorded which). This receptor was taken from a young woman with acute COVID-19. The V gene is TRBV28, the J gene TRBJ1-1; D perhaps matches TRBD1 (6 bases). CDR3 residues: CASSFSGRGKAFF. The CDR3 DNA is TGTGCCAGCAGTTTTTCTGGCAGGGGAAAAGCTTTCTTT. Filled out from reference TRBV28 and TRBJ1-1, the complete variable domain reads DVKVTQSSRYLVKRTGEKVFLECVQDMDHENMFWYRQDPGLGLRLIYFSYDVKMKEKGDIPEGYSVSREKKERFSLILESASTNQTSMYLCASSFSGRGKAFFGQGTRLTVV.